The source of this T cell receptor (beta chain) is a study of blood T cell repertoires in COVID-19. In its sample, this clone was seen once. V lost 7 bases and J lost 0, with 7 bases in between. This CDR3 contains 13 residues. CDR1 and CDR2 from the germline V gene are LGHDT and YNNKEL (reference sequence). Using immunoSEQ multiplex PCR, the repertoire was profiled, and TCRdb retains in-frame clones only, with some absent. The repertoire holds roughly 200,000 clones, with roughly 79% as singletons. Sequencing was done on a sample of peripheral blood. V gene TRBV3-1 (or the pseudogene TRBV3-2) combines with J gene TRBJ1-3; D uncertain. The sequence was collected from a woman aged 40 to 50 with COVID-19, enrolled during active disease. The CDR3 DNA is TGTGCCAGCAAACAGAGCTCTGGAAACACCATATATTTT. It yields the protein CASKQSSGNTIYF.